This TCR beta chain came from a study of molecular identifiers for immune sequencing clone quantification. The V gene end was trimmed by 0 bases and the J gene end by 10 bases; junction bases not matched to a gene: 5. The V gene's germline CDR1 is SEHNR and CDR2 FQNEAQ (reference sequence). The CDR3 covers 15 residues. Each CDR3 protein gets one entry after TCRdb re-called the PCR reads with MiXCR. Among approximately 500,000 distinct CDR3 sequences listed, about a fifth were seen once. The specimen sequenced was naive CD8+ T cells from blood, with Jurkat cell RNA spiked in. Subset here: FACS-sorted CD8+CD4-CCR7+CD45RA+ naive T cells. J is TRBJ2-1 and V is TRBV7-9; 11 bases line up with TRBD2. The sequence was obtained from a human donor in good health. Some libraries in this study had Jurkat cell RNA spiked in. Here the CDR3 reads CASSLASGRAEEQFF. Here the CDR3 DNA reads TGTGCCAGCAGCTTAGCTAGCGGGAGGGCCGAAGAGCAGTTCTTC.